The source of this T cell receptor beta chain is a study of naive and memory T cell subsets. Four PCR rounds used nested alpha and beta constant region primers plus the SP2 primer. One entry per CDR3 protein results from TCRdb running MiXCR on the 5' RACE reads. The table includes roughly 60,000 distinct CDR3 sequences, over 7% detected once. Trimming removed 5 bases at V and 2 bases at J, with 17 bases between. The germline gives CDR1 SEHNR, CDR2 FQNEAQ (reference sequence). CDR3 size: 16 residues. TCR cDNA received a 3' ligated oligonucleotide that carried a UMI. This clonotype appeared many times. The TCR originated in a male donor in good health. The gene calls are TRBV7-9 and TRBJ2-3, with D hard to call. This CDR3 reads CASSPWGLTSTDTQYF. The CDR3 DNA is TGTGCCAGCAGCCCTTGGGGTCTAACCTCCACAGATACGCAGTATTTT.